Listed below are T cell receptor beta chains from one sample, sequenced in a study of cytomegalovirus exposure and HLA in healthy donors. Here immunoSEQ multiplex PCR was the method, and the copy in TCRdb shows in-frame clones only, minus some. The table has 150,000 to 160,000 clones, approximately 86% seen once. Material: PBMCs. All receptors derive from a man in his late teens or twenties in good health and CMV-seropositive. Both conserved end residues are part of each CDR3. D genes are given only for firm matches.

j_call: TRBJ1-2
d_call: -
v_call: TRBV2
cdr3_aa: CAPASITGWAFGYTF

j_call: TRBJ2-7
d_call: -
v_call: TRBV30
cdr3_aa: CAWSQRVVDEQYF

j_call: TRBJ2-1
d_call: -
v_call: TRBV5-1
cdr3_aa: CASSLAQNNEQFF

j_call: TRBJ2-7
d_call: TRBD1
v_call: TRBV4-2
cdr3_aa: CASSRGQGTYEQYF

j_call: TRBJ2-1
d_call: TRBD1
v_call: TRBV5-5
cdr3_aa: CASKRDRGHNEQFF

j_call: TRBJ2-5
d_call: -
v_call: TRBV5-1
cdr3_aa: CASSLVASRGETQYF

j_call: TRBJ1-1
d_call: TRBD1
v_call: TRBV6-5
cdr3_aa: CASSPTGALNTEAFF

j_call: TRBJ2-3
d_call: TRBD2
v_call: TRBV5-1
cdr3_aa: CASSPRGLVGGDTQYF

j_call: TRBJ2-3
d_call: -
v_call: TRBV21-1
cdr3_aa: CASSSSGAPGTDTQYF

j_call: TRBJ1-2
d_call: TRBD1
v_call: TRBV6-1
cdr3_aa: CASSPGDRGPYGYTF

j_call: TRBJ1-5
d_call: TRBD1
v_call: TRBV5-8
cdr3_aa: CASSYRGRGQPQHF

j_call: TRBJ2-7
d_call: TRBD1
v_call: TRBV6-5
cdr3_aa: CASSPPGQGSVQYF

j_call: TRBJ1-5
d_call: TRBD1
v_call: TRBV6-5
cdr3_aa: CASSYGTGVEQPQHF

j_call: TRBJ2-5
d_call: TRBD2
v_call: TRBV9
cdr3_aa: CASSGLAGGPGETQYF

j_call: TRBJ2-7
d_call: -
v_call: TRBV2
cdr3_aa: CASSEGREQYF

j_call: TRBJ2-4
d_call: -
v_call: TRBV7-9
cdr3_aa: CASSLSGRPKNIQYF

j_call: TRBJ1-1
d_call: -
v_call: TRBV7-2
cdr3_aa: CASSFTYSGAGTEAFF

j_call: TRBJ1-1
d_call: -
v_call: TRBV7-2
cdr3_aa: CASTTANRARAEAFF

j_call: TRBJ2-7
d_call: -
v_call: TRBV7-2
cdr3_aa: CASSYLWVAHEQYF

j_call: TRBJ1-1
d_call: -
v_call: TRBV19
cdr3_aa: CASSSVRGYMNTEAFF

j_call: TRBJ2-2
d_call: -
v_call: TRBV5-5
cdr3_aa: CASSLGRGQSGELFF

j_call: TRBJ2-7
d_call: -
v_call: TRBV18
cdr3_aa: CASSPIRARGDYEQYF

j_call: TRBJ2-3
d_call: -
v_call: TRBV4-1
cdr3_aa: CASSQARLADTQYF

j_call: TRBJ2-1
d_call: -
v_call: TRBV19
cdr3_aa: CASTIGANEQFF

j_call: TRBJ2-1
d_call: -
v_call: TRBV7-3
cdr3_aa: CASSLSRDRLTEGQFF

j_call: TRBJ2-7
d_call: -
v_call: TRBV9
cdr3_aa: CASSVASSTSYEQYF

j_call: TRBJ2-4
d_call: -
v_call: TRBV14
cdr3_aa: CASSQDFGARGIQYF

j_call: TRBJ2-7
d_call: -
v_call: TRBV9
cdr3_aa: CASSPQGGAVGTYEQYF

j_call: TRBJ2-5
d_call: -
v_call: TRBV4-3
cdr3_aa: CASSQEPEETQYF

j_call: TRBJ2-3
d_call: TRBD2
v_call: TRBV7-2
cdr3_aa: CASSRTSGSPTDTQYF

j_call: TRBJ1-2
d_call: -
v_call: TRBV6-4
cdr3_aa: CASSDSPGGGYTF

j_call: TRBJ2-7
d_call: TRBD1
v_call: TRBV7-2
cdr3_aa: CASSSQNGQGRPLYEQYF

j_call: TRBJ2-7
d_call: -
v_call: TRBV20-1
cdr3_aa: CSAFLQGEQYF

j_call: TRBJ1-1
d_call: TRBD1
v_call: TRBV29-1
cdr3_aa: CSVGDRGPFGAFF

j_call: TRBJ2-5
d_call: TRBD1
v_call: TRBV10-3
cdr3_aa: CAISDAGGARETQYF

j_call: TRBJ2-7
d_call: -
v_call: TRBV5-1
cdr3_aa: CASSSDSRAYEQYF

j_call: TRBJ2-7
d_call: -
v_call: TRBV2
cdr3_aa: CASRPTETYEQYF

j_call: TRBJ2-6
d_call: -
v_call: TRBV7-9
cdr3_aa: CASSLYRVSSGANVLTF

j_call: TRBJ2-7
d_call: -
v_call: TRBV7-9
cdr3_aa: CASSLGRGRGYEQYF

j_call: TRBJ2-2
d_call: -
v_call: TRBV7-3
cdr3_aa: CASSPRVAANTGELFF

j_call: TRBJ2-3
d_call: TRBD2
v_call: TRBV27
cdr3_aa: CASRGLAGVLDTQYF

j_call: TRBJ1-6
d_call: -
v_call: TRBV9
cdr3_aa: CASSVEGDLYSPLHF

j_call: TRBJ2-5
d_call: TRBD1
v_call: TRBV6-1
cdr3_aa: CASSEQQGAFETQYF

j_call: TRBJ2-6
d_call: -
v_call: TRBV30
cdr3_aa: CAWNRAGANVLTF

j_call: TRBJ1-3
d_call: -
v_call: TRBV5-3
cdr3_aa: CARSPERGNTIYF

j_call: TRBJ2-7
d_call: TRBD1
v_call: TRBV9
cdr3_aa: CASSVGIGGKYEQYF

j_call: TRBJ1-2
d_call: TRBD1
v_call: TRBV5-5
cdr3_aa: CASSLRGQGNYGYTF

j_call: TRBJ2-3
d_call: TRBD2
v_call: TRBV28
cdr3_aa: CASSFDPWERGGTDTQYF

j_call: TRBJ1-1
d_call: -
v_call: TRBV19
cdr3_aa: CASSIGLGHEAFF

j_call: TRBJ2-7
d_call: TRBD2
v_call: TRBV7-3
cdr3_aa: CASSPSGLIPLREQYF

j_call: TRBJ2-1
d_call: TRBD1
v_call: TRBV13
cdr3_aa: CASSHRTGSVVGTYNEQFF

j_call: TRBJ1-4
d_call: -
v_call: TRBV7-6
cdr3_aa: CASSLRQVNEKLFF

j_call: TRBJ1-2
d_call: -
v_call: TRBV9
cdr3_aa: CASSVEQGNYGYTF

j_call: TRBJ2-1
d_call: TRBD2
v_call: TRBV19
cdr3_aa: CASSIFSGRPYNEQFF

j_call: TRBJ2-1
d_call: TRBD2
v_call: TRBV11-2
cdr3_aa: CASSSASGRTNEQFF

j_call: TRBJ2-7
d_call: -
v_call: TRBV7-3
cdr3_aa: CASSLQVGGSYEQYF

j_call: TRBJ2-2
d_call: -
v_call: TRBV19
cdr3_aa: CASSIRPGRRAGELFF

j_call: TRBJ2-5
d_call: TRBD2
v_call: TRBV27
cdr3_aa: CASSPRTSGQETQYF

j_call: TRBJ1-1
d_call: -
v_call: TRBV7-2
cdr3_aa: CASSLGEVGYTEAFF

j_call: TRBJ2-1
d_call: TRBD1
v_call: TRBV27
cdr3_aa: CASSLGTGQAFSHRGNEQFF